This T cell receptor (beta chain) derives from a study of cytomegalovirus exposure and HLA in healthy donors. On the study more broadly: Around 80 million unique TCR sequences came from HLA-typed donors in an early release. Findings of the study overall: Analysis performed later found 16,000 or so TCR beta sequences associated with HLA alleles at 0.05 false discovery rate. For TCR beta chains, V- and J-gene trimming was later linked to a missense DCLRE1C variant.

The PCR was carried out with 60 Vbeta primers and 13 Jbeta primers. Profiling relied on immunoSEQ multiplex PCR, and the TCRdb table lists in-frame clones only, not all of them. The repertoire has about 160,000 clones, roughly 80% of them found once; the top ten carry about 4.4%. CDR1 and CDR2 (germline): MNHEY, SMNVEV (reference sequence). V lost 5 bases, J lost 1 base, and 17 bases stayed unmatched. This CDR3 region has 19 residues. Donors showed nominal health when sampled, although they likely had unrecorded immune exposures. To note about this clone: Its cognate antigen is unknown.

The clonotype comes from a man aged 35 to 55 in good health and CMV-seronegative. J is TRBJ2-1 and V is TRBV27; TRBD1 matches 7 bases. The sequencing sample was made of PBMCs. CDR3 sequence reads: CASSLGTVATPSSYNEQFF. The CDR3 bases are TGTGCCAGCAGTCTTGGGACAGTAGCAACACCTTCTTCCTACAATGAGCAGTTCTTC.